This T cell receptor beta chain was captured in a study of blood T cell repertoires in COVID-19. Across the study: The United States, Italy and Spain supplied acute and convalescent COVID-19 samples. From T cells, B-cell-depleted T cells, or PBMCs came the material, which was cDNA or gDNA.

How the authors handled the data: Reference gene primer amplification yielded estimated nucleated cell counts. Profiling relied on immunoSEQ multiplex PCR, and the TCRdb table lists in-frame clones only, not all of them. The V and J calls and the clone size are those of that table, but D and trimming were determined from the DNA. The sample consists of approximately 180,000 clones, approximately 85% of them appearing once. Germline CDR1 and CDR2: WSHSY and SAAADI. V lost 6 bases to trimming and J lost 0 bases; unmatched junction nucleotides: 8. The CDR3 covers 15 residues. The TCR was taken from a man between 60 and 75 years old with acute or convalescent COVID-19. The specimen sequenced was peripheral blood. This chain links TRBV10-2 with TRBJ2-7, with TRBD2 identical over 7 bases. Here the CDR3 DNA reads TGCGCCAGCAGGCCCGTAGCGGGTAACTCCTACGAGCAGTACTTC. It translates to CASRPVAGNSYEQYF.